This T cell receptor (beta chain) derives from a study of T-cell memory formation after mild COVID-19. Regarding the study as a whole: Confirmation of SARS-CoV-2 specificity was lacking for second-wave clones peaking day 37. In pre-infection memory, a portion of responding clones appeared, which suggested that cross-reactive memory joined. The study found contracting CD4+ clones mainly in CM and EM and contracting CD8+ clones in EMRA.

Details on this clonotype: Antigen: not known.

CDR1 is MNHEY and CDR2 is SVGEGT in the germline V gene. The CDR3 is made up of 16 amino acids. J lost 3 bases, V lost 2 bases, and 10 bases had no gene match. From 5'RACE with constant-segment primers came TCR alpha and TCR beta cDNA libraries that carried sample barcodes and UMIs. TCRdb analysed the 5' RACE reads with MiXCR anew, one entry per CDR3 protein. The data contain some 410,000 distinct CDR3 sequences, under 25% of them singletons. The V and J genes are TRBV6-2 or TRBV6-3 and TRBJ2-7; 7 positions agree with TRBD1. The sample consisted of PBMCs or a T cell subset sorted from them (not recorded which). The clonotype originates from an adult woman who had mild COVID-19 (a few samples of this study predate the infection). Cell type and time point are not known. The CDR3 DNA follows: TGTGCCAGCAGTTACAGATCGACAGGGTTTTTCTACGAGCAGTACTTC. Translation gives CASSYRSTGFFYEQYF.